The 8 T cell receptor beta chains in this list originate from one sample, sequenced in a study of blood T cell repertoires in COVID-19 (dated by TCRdb to between 2020 and 2021). Library preparation used the immunoSEQ multiplex PCR assay. Here the immuneACCESS table is served through TCRdb, limited to in-frame sequences with V and J called. Missing clones are a known gap in these copies; in checked studies unresolved V genes cover under half, and the rest lacks a known reason. Counted in this sample were under 60,000 clones; approximately 87% of them appeared once. Together, the top ten hold roughly 6.5% of the sample. The sequencing input was peripheral blood. The receptors were sampled from a woman in her sixties with COVID-19, enrolled during active disease.

The J gene is TRBJ2-3, the V gene TRBV10-3, with TRBD2 identical over 11 bases. Germline V gene lookup returns CDR1 ENHRY and CDR2 SYGVKD. The CDR3 spans 15 residues. The ends lost 5 bases at V and 3 bases at J; junction bases unmatched: 4. The DNA for the CDR3 is TGTGCCATCAGTAAGACTAGCGGGGATACAGATACGCAGTATTTT. Translation gives CAISKTSGDTDTQYF.

This chain links TRBV6-5 with TRBJ1-3; unclear D gene. The CDR3 extends over 15 amino acids. Trimming pared 0 bases from V and 0 bases from J, leaving 6 bases between. Germline CDR1 reads MNHEY; CDR2 reads SVGAGI. The CDR3 nucleotides are TGTGCCAGCAGTTACTCCCCATCCTCTGGAAACACCATATATTTT. As protein: CASSYSPSSGNTIYF.

This rearrangement joins TRBV18 to TRBJ2-7; 7 nucleotides match TRBD1. Germline trimming cut 8 bases from V and 5 bases from J; bases unmatched to any gene: 6. The CDR3 is 12 residues long. Germline V lookup: CDR1 KGHSH, CDR2 LQKENI. The CDR3, as DNA: TGTGCCAGCGGGGGCCAGGGGGACGAGCAGTACTTC. Amino acids: CASGGQGDEQYF.

The chain carries TRBV28 and TRBJ2-5; 8 bases fit TRBD1. Germline-derived CDR1 and CDR2 are MDHEN and SYDVKM. The CDR3 has 14 residues. V shed 7 bases and J 5 bases; nucleotides not matched to a gene: 9. In DNA, the CDR3 is TGTGCCAGCACCTGGGGGAGGACAGGGGAGACCCAGTACTTC. Protein: CASTWGRTGETQYF. The whole variable domain, filled in from reference TRBV28 and TRBJ2-5, reads DVKVTQSSRYLVKRTGEKVFLECVQDMDHENMFWYRQDPGLGLRLIYFSYDVKMKEKGDIPEGYSVSREKKERFSLILESASTNQTSMYLCASTWGRTGETQYFGPGTRLLVL.

The chain couples TRBV11-2 to TRBJ2-7; D perhaps matches TRBD1 (6 bases). Trimming removed 5 bases at V and 4 bases at J, with 21 bases between. Germline CDR1 is SGHAT and CDR2 is FQNNGV. CDR3 length: 16 amino acids. For the CDR3, the DNA is TGTGCCAGCAGCAACGTCGCAAGGGACACTATTTACGAGCAGTACTTC. Protein: CASSNVARDTIYEQYF.

This clone was seen a single time. The genes are TRBV5-1 and TRBJ2-5; possible D gene TRBD2, 5 bases. Trimming pared 4 bases from V and 3 bases from J, leaving 13 bases between. The germline V gene has CDR1 SGHRS and CDR2 YFSETQ. CDR3 length: 14 residues. The CDR3 region is CASSQGLIEETQYF. The CDR3 coding sequence is TGCGCCAGCAGCCAAGGACTGATAGAAGAGACCCAGTACTTC.

The chain couples TRBV15 to TRBJ1-2, with D maybe TRBD1 (6 bases). Deletions cut 0 bases from V and 4 bases from J, with 27 bases between. CDR1 LNHNV and CDR2 YYDKDF come from the germline V gene (reference sequence). The CDR3 extends over 20 amino acids. In nucleotides, the CDR3 is TGTGCCACCAGCAGAGAGATTGGGGACCTATCAGGGGTCATGTCCTATGGCTACACCTTC. This gives the protein CATSREIGDLSGVMSYGYTF.

This chain joins TRBV2 and TRBJ2-2; maybe TRBD2 (6 bases). This CDR3 region has 14 residues. CDR1 SNHLY and CDR2 FYNNEI come from the germline V gene. The V gene lost 5 bases and the J gene lost 6 bases, with 13 bases spanning the gap. This CDR3 is CASSFLGEAGELFF. The DNA for the CDR3 is TGTGCCAGCAGTTTTCTTGGGGAGGCCGGGGAGCTGTTTTTT. The full variable domain, in which reference TRBV2 and TRBJ2-2 provide the parts outside the CDR3, is EPEVTQTPSHQVTQMGQEVILRCVPISNHLYFYWYRQILGQKVEFLVSFYNNEISEKSEIFDDQFSVERPDGSNFTLKIRSTKLEDSAMYFCASSFLGEAGELFFGEGSRLTVL.